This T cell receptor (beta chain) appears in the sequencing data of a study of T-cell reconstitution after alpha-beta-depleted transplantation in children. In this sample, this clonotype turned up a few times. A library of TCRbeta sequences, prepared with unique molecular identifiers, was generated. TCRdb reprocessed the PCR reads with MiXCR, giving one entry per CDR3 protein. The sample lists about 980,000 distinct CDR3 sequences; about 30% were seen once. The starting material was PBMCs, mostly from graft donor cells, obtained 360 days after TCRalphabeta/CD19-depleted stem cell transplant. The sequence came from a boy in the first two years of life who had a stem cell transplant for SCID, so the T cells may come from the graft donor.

In DNA, the CDR3 is TGCAGTGCTAGAGGGGGAGCGGGGGGTACAGATACGCAGTATTTT. This encodes CSARGGAGGTDTQYF. The chain is built from TRBV20-1 and TRBJ2-3; 9 bases align to TRBD2. Losses at the gene ends were 1 base for V and 3 bases for J; bases not matched to a gene: 5. CDR3 length: 15 amino acids. Looked up from germline, CDR1 is DFQATT and CDR2 is SNEGSKA (reference sequence).